Below, 31 T cell receptor beta chains from the same sample are listed, as sequenced in a study of blood T cell repertoires in COVID-19. Using immunoSEQ multiplex PCR, the repertoire was profiled, and TCRdb retains in-frame clones only, with some absent. The repertoire has 75,000 or so clones, more than 70% of them found once; the top ten carry about 5.6%. What was sequenced was peripheral blood. These receptors all stem from a man in his fifties or sixties with active or convalescent COVID-19.

The gene calls are TRBV7-2 and TRBJ2-3, with D unclear. The CDR3 runs 16 residues. V was shortened by 5 bases and J by 0 bases, with 15 bases between the two germline ends. Looked up from germline, CDR1 is SGHTA and CDR2 is FQGNSA. The chain's CDR3 is CASSTPQPSSTDTQYF. CDR3 nucleotide sequence: TGTGCCAGCAGCACCCCACAGCCCTCTAGCACAGATACGCAGTATTTT.

Only a few counts were recorded for this clone. The chain couples TRBV6-6 to TRBJ1-2, with a tentative D call TRBD1 (5 bases). V gave up 6 bases and J gave up 6 bases, with 14 bases separating them. The CDR3 covers 13 residues. Germline values: CDR1 MNHNY, CDR2 SVGAGI (reference sequence). The CDR3 spells CASRGREGNGYTF. CDR3 nucleotides: TGTGCCAGCAGAGGAAGGGAGGGGAATGGCTACACCTTC.

This chain uses TRBV12-3 or TRBV12-4 with TRBJ1-5; D not certain. Between the trimmed V and J ends, which lost 6 bases and 0 bases, there was a span of 6 bases. This CDR3 contains 13 residues. This CDR3 reads CASRIDSNQPQHF. CDR3 coding DNA: TGTGCCAGCAGGATAGATAGCAATCAGCCCCAGCATTTT.

This rearrangement joins TRBV5-6 to TRBJ2-5; no clear D. Trimming shortened V by 0 bases and J by 1 base, and 7 bases separated the two germline ends. CDR3 length equals 14 residues. CDR1 and CDR2 from the germline V gene are SGHDT and YYEEEE. The chain's CDR3 is CASSLVLFQETQYF. Written as DNA, the CDR3 is TGTGCCAGCAGCTTGGTTTTATTCCAAGAGACCCAGTACTTC.

This clone was picked up many times. The J gene is TRBJ2-7, the V gene TRBV5-6; a weak D match, TRBD2 (6 bases). CDR1 SGHDT and CDR2 YYEEEE come from the germline V gene. This CDR3 contains 13 residues. The germline V and J ends were trimmed by 4 bases and 3 bases, with 11 bases remaining between them. The CDR3 DNA sequence: TGTGCCAGCAGCCCCTCCGGGGGCTACGAGCAGTACTTC. Encoded protein: CASSPSGGYEQYF.

This chain links TRBV6-1 with TRBJ2-7, with a possible D match to TRBD2 (6 bases). This CDR3 has 13 amino acids. Germline lookup yields CDR1 MNHNS and CDR2 SASEGT. V was clipped by 1 base and J by 6 bases, with 10 bases between them. The chain's CDR3 is CASSEVEGSEQYF. CDR3 coding DNA: TGTGCCAGCAGTGAAGTGGAGGGGAGCGAGCAGTACTTC.

This chain uses TRBV15 with TRBJ2-7; 9 bases line up with TRBD1. From germline, CDR1 is LNHNV and CDR2 YYDKDF (reference sequence). The CDR3 is made up of 17 amino acids. J lost 3 bases, V lost 1 base, and 10 bases had no gene match. CDR3 protein: CATSRVGSGQGIYEQYF. CDR3 sequence (DNA): TGTGCCACCAGCAGAGTGGGCTCGGGACAGGGTATCTACGAGCAGTACTTC.

This clone was detected once. The J gene is TRBJ1-2, the V gene TRBV18; weak D call: TRBD1 (6 bases). There are 15 residues in the CDR3. Germline-derived CDR1 and CDR2 are KGHSH and LQKENI. The V gene lost 2 bases and the J gene lost 8 bases, with 18 bases spanning the gap. This chain's CDR3 is CASSPGSERQAGYTF. The CDR3 DNA sequence: TGTGCCAGCTCACCAGGGTCGGAAAGACAGGCCGGCTACACCTTC. Supplemented by reference TRBV18 and TRBJ1-2, the full variable domain reads NAGVMQNPRHLVRRRGQEARLRCSPMKGHSHVYWYRQLPEEGLKFMVYLQKENIIDESGMPKERFSAEFPKEGPSILRIQQVVRGDSAAYFCASSPGSERQAGYTFGSGTRLTVV.

The rearrangement links TRBV5-1 to TRBJ1-1; weak D call: TRBD1 (6 bases). Trimming stripped 6 bases from V and 1 base from J, with 10 bases between. This CDR3 region has 13 residues. Germline V gives CDR1 SGHRS, CDR2 YFSETQ. Here the CDR3 reads CASKATGNTEAFF. DNA of the CDR3: TGCGCCAGCAAAGCGACAGGGAACACTGAAGCTTTCTTT.

The rearrangement joins TRBV6-5 to TRBJ2-1, with TRBD1 identical over 10 bases. This CDR3 region has 15 residues. V gave up 6 bases and J gave up 4 bases; unmatched junction bases: 6. Germline assignment: CDR1 MNHEY and CDR2 SVGAGI. DNA of the CDR3: TGTGCCAGCAGCCCGGACAGGGGGTATTACAATGAGCAGTTCTTC. Amino acids: CASSPDRGYYNEQFF.

This clone was observed a handful of times. The chain couples TRBV14 to TRBJ1-1; no firm D call. Germline V gene data show CDR1 as SGHDN and CDR2 as FVKESK. This CDR3 is built from 12 residues. V was shortened by 0 bases and J by 6 bases, with 5 bases between the two germline ends. The DNA for the CDR3 is TGTGCCAGCAGCCAAGATCGCGCTGAAGCTTTCTTT. Translation gives CASSQDRAEAFF.

This chain links TRBV13 with TRBJ1-1, with 9 positions matching TRBD1. There are 14 residues in the CDR3. The J segment lost 1 base and the V segment lost 6 bases, leaving 3 bases of the junction unmatched. The germline gives CDR1 PRHDT, CDR2 FYEKMQ (reference sequence). CDR3 DNA sequence: TGTGCCAGCAGTATACAGGGGGCGAACACTGAAGCTTTCTTT. Its protein is CASSIQGANTEAFF.

This clone was observed a handful of times. The chain carries TRBV7-9 and TRBJ1-5; D ambiguous. The CDR3 has 13 residues. The V gene's germline CDR1 is SEHNR and CDR2 FQNEAQ (reference sequence). Trimming left V 5 bases short and J 7 bases short, with 12 bases between. The CDR3 DNA sequence: TGTGCCAGCAGCACCTCGGGAAGCCAGCCCCAGCATTTT. It specifies CASSTSGSQPQHF. The full variable domain, with the rest looked up from reference TRBV7-9 and TRBJ1-5, is DTGVSQNPRHKITKRGQNVTFRCDPISEHNRLYWYRQTLGQGPEFLTYFQNEAQLEKSRLLSDRFSAERPKGSFSTLEIQRTEQGDSAMYLCASSTSGSQPQHFGDGTRLSIL.

This clone was counted once. The rearrangement uses TRBV7-2 and TRBJ2-3; 8 bases are shared with TRBD2. With 5 bases clipped from V and 6 bases from J, the junction kept 10 bases outside the gene matches. CDR3 length: 15 amino acids. The germline V gene has CDR1 SGHTA and CDR2 FQGNSA. The CDR3 reads CASSQSRGGRDTQYF. In nucleotides, the CDR3 is TGTGCCAGCAGCCAATCCCGCGGGGGGCGGGATACGCAGTATTTT.

This clone was observed a handful of times. The V and J genes are TRBV7-9 and TRBJ1-2; TRBD1 might be the D (5 bases). Germline assignment: CDR1 SEHNR and CDR2 FQNEAQ (reference sequence). This CDR3 has 14 residues. Trimming pared 3 bases from V and 5 bases from J, leaving 13 bases between. CDR3 nucleotide sequence: TGTGCCAGCAGCTTTGGGGGGACGGGGTATGGCTACACCTTC. Its translation is CASSFGGTGYGYTF.

This chain joins TRBV9 and TRBJ1-6; 11 bases map to TRBD1. Per the germline V gene, CDR1 is SGDLS and CDR2 is YYNGEE. The CDR3 sequence is 14 residues long. With 3 bases clipped from V and 8 bases from J, the junction kept 1 base outside the gene matches. This CDR3 is CASSEGQGDSPLHF. The CDR3, as DNA: TGTGCCAGCAGCGAGGGACAGGGGGATTCACCCCTCCACTTT.

This chain connects TRBV14 to TRBJ2-1, with TRBD2 identical over 7 bases. V lost 0 bases to trimming and J lost 5 bases; unmatched junction nucleotides: 13. The V gene's germline CDR1 is SGHDN and CDR2 FVKESK. The CDR3 is made up of 18 amino acids. Here the CDR3 reads CASSQDRLRGGAHNEQFF. The CDR3, as DNA: TGTGCCAGCAGCCAAGATCGGTTAAGGGGAGGGGCACACAATGAGCAGTTCTTC.

The rearrangement links TRBV7-2 to TRBJ2-5, with TRBD1 matching over 8 bases. The CDR3 length is 17 residues. The germline gives CDR1 SGHTA, CDR2 FQGNSA. The V gene end was trimmed by 1 base and the J gene end by 3 bases; junction bases not matched to a gene: 10. CDR3 nucleotides: TGTGCCAGCAGCTTAGTGGGGACAGGACTTCCAAAAGAGACCCAGTACTTC. It translates to CASSLVGTGLPKETQYF.

The chain has TRBV19 and TRBJ2-1; 10 bases line up with TRBD2. The germline V gene has CDR1 LNHDA and CDR2 SQIVND (reference sequence). This CDR3 is built from 14 residues. J lost 3 bases, V lost 9 bases, and 5 bases had no gene match. The CDR3: CASRSGGVYNEQFF. CDR3 nucleotide sequence: TGTGCCAGCAGAAGCGGGGGGGTCTACAATGAGCAGTTCTTC.

The chain combines TRBV5-1 with TRBJ2-7; D remains unclear. From germline, CDR1 is SGHRS and CDR2 YFSETQ. The CDR3 is made up of 17 amino acids. V was shortened by 0 bases and J by 0 bases, with 16 bases between the two germline ends. CDR3 nucleotides: TGCGCCAGCAGCTTGGCACCCCCTGGCACCAGCTCCTACGAGCAGTACTTC. It is translated as CASSLAPPGTSSYEQYF.

The CDR3 here is CASSGNSGGAYNEQFF. CDR3 coding DNA: TGTGCCAGCAGCGGAAATAGCGGGGGGGCATACAATGAGCAGTTCTTC. The V call is TRBV9, the J call TRBJ2-1; 11 positions match TRBD2. The CDR3 length is 16 residues. Germline V CDR1 and CDR2: SGDLS, YYNGEE. The trim removed 3 bases at V and 4 bases at J, leaving 6 bases unmatched.

The rearrangement links TRBV7-9 to TRBJ1-2; TRBD1 matches 10 bases. V shed 3 bases, J shed 2 bases, and the junction held 6 bases outside the gene matches. CDR1 and CDR2 (germline): SEHNR, FQNEAQ (reference sequence). This CDR3 spans 16 amino acids. The CDR3 bases are TGTGCCAGCAGCTTCCCACCGGGACAGGGGAACTATGGCTACACCTTC. Translating it yields CASSFPPGQGNYGYTF. Filled out from reference TRBV7-9 and TRBJ1-2, the complete variable domain reads DTGVSQNPRHKITKRGQNVTFRCDPISEHNRLYWYRQTLGQGPEFLTYFQNEAQLEKSRLLSDRFSAERPKGSFSTLEIQRTEQGDSAMYLCASSFPPGQGNYGYTFGSGTRLTVV.

The chain combines TRBV27 with TRBJ2-7, with D unclear. Germline CDR1 reads MNHEY; CDR2 reads SMNVEV (reference sequence). This CDR3 has 14 amino acids. The ends were cut back, 4 bases at V and 3 bases at J, with 13 bases in the middle. The CDR3 region is CASSSRLSYYEQYF. For the CDR3, the DNA is TGTGCCAGCAGTTCCCGACTCTCTTACTACGAGCAGTACTTC.

The rearrangement links TRBV6-4 to TRBJ2-2; 7 bases map to TRBD2. V shed 3 bases and J 1 base; nucleotides not matched to a gene: 2. The CDR3 is 15 residues long. Looked up from germline, CDR1 is MRHNA and CDR2 is SNTAGT. The CDR3 protein is CASSEGGENTGELFF. The CDR3 DNA reads TGTGCCAGCAGTGAGGGGGGGGAGAACACCGGGGAGCTGTTTTTT.

The DNA for the CDR3 is TGTGCCAGCAGTTTATTCAGGGGGGAGACCCAGTACTTC. It codes for CASSLFRGETQYF. The chain recombines TRBV27 with TRBJ2-5; 7 bases fit TRBD1. The ends lost 1 base at V and 5 bases at J; junction bases unmatched: 1. CDR3 length equals 13 residues. Germline CDR1 MNHEY, CDR2 SMNVEV (reference sequence).

This chain uses TRBV7-9 with TRBJ2-1, with D perhaps matching TRBD1 (6 bases). V gave up 5 bases and J gave up 5 bases, with 19 bases separating them. The CDR3 consists of 16 residues. The germline CDR1 and CDR2 sequences are SEHNR and FQNEAQ (reference sequence). CDR3 amino acids: CASSPPQGWVNNEQFF. CDR3 nucleotides: TGTGCCAGCAGCCCCCCACAGGGTTGGGTAAACAATGAGCAGTTCTTC. Full variable domain (remainder filled in from reference TRBV7-9 and TRBJ2-1): DTGVSQNPRHKITKRGQNVTFRCDPISEHNRLYWYRQTLGQGPEFLTYFQNEAQLEKSRLLSDRFSAERPKGSFSTLEIQRTEQGDSAMYLCASSPPQGWVNNEQFFGPGTRLTVL.

The gene calls are TRBV4-1 and TRBJ1-4; a possible D gene is TRBD1 (5 bases). Trimming cost V 0 bases and J 10 bases, with 15 bases left between them. The germline CDR1 and CDR2 sequences are MGHRA and YSYEKL. This CDR3 is 15 amino acids long. CDR3 region: CASSQDAGKIGKLFF. CDR3 nucleotide sequence: TGCGCCAGCAGCCAAGACGCAGGGAAGATTGGAAAACTGTTTTTT.

The chain links TRBV15 to TRBJ2-3, with 9 bases lining up with TRBD1. V dropped 3 bases and J dropped 3; count of bases not matched to a gene: 10. The CDR3 runs 17 residues. Germline CDR1 is LNHNV and CDR2 is YYDKDF (reference sequence). The CDR3 reads CATSRVTGTGRTDTQYF. The CDR3 DNA reads TGTGCCACCAGCAGGGTAACCGGGACAGGGCGTACAGATACGCAGTATTTT.

This sequence joins TRBV19 and TRBJ2-3; 9 nucleotides agree with TRBD1. Germline V CDR1 and CDR2: LNHDA, SQIVND (reference sequence). The CDR3 consists of 15 residues. The J segment lost 1 base and the V segment lost 4 bases, leaving 3 bases of the junction unmatched. CDR3 in amino acids: CASSKWTGGTDTQYF. The CDR3 DNA reads as TGTGCCAGTAGTAAATGGACAGGGGGCACAGATACGCAGTATTTT.

J is TRBJ2-1 and V is TRBV5-6, with 8 bases matching TRBD1. The J segment lost 2 bases and the V segment lost 0 bases, leaving 10 bases of the junction unmatched. The CDR3 has 18 amino acids. In germline, CDR1 is SGHDT, CDR2 YYEEEE. The CDR3 spells CASSLAAGGPPPYNEQFF. CDR3 DNA sequence: TGTGCCAGCAGCTTGGCGGCAGGGGGCCCTCCTCCCTACAATGAGCAGTTCTTC.

The genes are TRBV25-1 and TRBJ1-2; D is unclear. The V gene lost 3 bases and the J gene lost 0 bases, with 5 bases spanning the gap. The germline gives CDR1 MGHDK, CDR2 SYGVNS. The CDR3 runs to 13 residues. For the CDR3, the DNA is TGTGCCAGCAGTGAGCAGGCTAACTATGGCTACACCTTC. Translating it yields CASSEQANYGYTF.